Listed below are T cell receptor beta chains from one sample, sequenced in a study of CD8 T cells in Susac syndrome. TCRdb ran MiXCR on the immunoSEQ multiplex PCR reads and lists one entry per CDR3 protein. The profile covers about 110,000 distinct CDR3 sequences, with around 94% appearing a single time and around 0.41% taken by the ten largest. Sequencing was carried out using CD8+ T cells from PBMCs. These receptors all come from a human donor with Susac syndrome. Each CDR3 is given with its conserved first and last residue. The D gene is left open where the match is weak. Size tells how often a clone was seen (once, few, many) or the class of an expanded clone, and some rows leave it out.

J gene	V gene	D gene	clone size	CDR3 DNA	CDR3 protein
TRBJ2-5	TRBV15	TRBD1	.	TGTGCCACCAGCATGTGGGACAGTACGCAGGGGACCCAGTACTTC	CATSMWDSTQGTQYF
TRBJ2-1	TRBV4-3	.	.	TGCGCCAGCAGCCAAGAATGGGCTGTGGGGCCTGAGCAGTTCTTC	CASSQEWAVGPEQFF
TRBJ2-1	TRBV19	TRBD2	.	TGTGCCAGTAGTATAGGGGCAGCGGGGGGGCCAAACAATGAGCAGTTCTTC	CASSIGAAGGPNNEQFF
TRBJ2-7	TRBV20-1	.	.	TGCAGTGCTAGGCTAGCTCCACACTACGAGCAGTACTTC	CSARLAPHYEQYF
TRBJ2-7	TRBV5-6	.	.	TGTGCCAGCAGCCTTGGGCAGGAGTTATCGGAGCAGTACTTC	CASSLGQELSEQYF
TRBJ1-6	TRBV12-3/TRBV12-4	.	.	TGTGCCAGCAGTTCCGGGGGACCACCCCTCCACTTT	CASSSGGPPLHF
TRBJ2-3	TRBV20-1	TRBD1	.	TGCAGTGCTCCGGGACAGGGGTTCACAGATACGCAGTATTTT	CSAPGQGFTDTQYF
TRBJ2-5	TRBV20-1	.	.	TGCAGTGCTAGAGATTCGTCCAGACAAGAGACCCAGTACTTC	CSARDSSRQETQYF
TRBJ1-4	TRBV29-1	TRBD1	.	TGCAGCATACCGGGACAGGGGGGCGAAAAACTGTTTTTT	CSIPGQGGEKLFF
TRBJ2-7	TRBV7-8	.	once	TGTGCCAGCACCATCGGGGGCGAGCAGTACTTC	CASTIGGEQYF
TRBJ1-2	TRBV12-3/TRBV12-4	.	.	TGTGCCAGCAGTTTAATGGACGACTATGGCTACACCTTC	CASSLMDDYGYTF
TRBJ1-2	TRBV2	.	.	TGTGCCAGCAACGACGCGACAGTCTCACCATATGGCTACACCTTC	CASNDATVSPYGYTF
TRBJ1-5	TRBV2	.	.	TGTGCCAGCTACCTGGGGGCAGGGAATCAGCCCCAGCATTTT	CASYLGAGNQPQHF
TRBJ2-4	TRBV20-1	.	.	TGCAGTGCCGCTGGGGGGGCCAAAAACATTCAGTACTTC	CSAAGGAKNIQYF
TRBJ1-5	TRBV9	.	.	TGTGCCAGCAGCGAGGGGGGGCAGGTTAATCAGCCCCAGCATTTT	CASSEGGQVNQPQHF
TRBJ2-1	TRBV6-6	.	.	TGTGCCAGCAGTTACTCGGAGGCCCGTTCCTACAATGAGCAGTTCTTC	CASSYSEARSYNEQFF
TRBJ2-5	TRBV5-6	.	once	TGTGCCAGCAGCTTAAGGTGGGGACCCCAAGAGACCCAGTACTTC	CASSLRWGPQETQYF
TRBJ2-1	TRBV7-2	.	.	TGTGCCAGCAGCTTATCTAGCTCCTACAATGAGCAGTTCTTC	CASSLSSSYNEQFF
TRBJ2-1	TRBV5-4	.	once	TGTGCCAGCAGCTCTCGGGCCGTTGATAATGACAATGAGCAGTTCTTC	CASSSRAVDNDNEQFF
TRBJ2-3	TRBV2	TRBD2	once	TGTGCCAGCAGTGAACCACTAGCGGGGAGCACAGATACGCAGTATTTT	CASSEPLAGSTDTQYF
TRBJ2-7	TRBV13	TRBD1	.	TGTGCCAGCAGCTCCGACAGGGCCCTCCACGAGCAGTACTTC	CASSSDRALHEQYF
TRBJ1-5	TRBV20-1	.	.	TGCAGTGCTAGCCGGGCTATGGGATTTAGCGATCAGCCCCAGCATTTT	CSASRAMGFSDQPQHF
TRBJ2-7	TRBV29-1	.	.	TGCAGCGTTGGAGGGGTGGAGCAGTACTTC	CSVGGVEQYF
TRBJ1-2	TRBV20-1	TRBD1	.	TGCAGTGCTGCCCGAGGGGACAGGGTGGAACACTATGGCTACACCTTC	CSAARGDRVEHYGYTF
TRBJ2-7	TRBV20-1	TRBD1	.	TGCAGTGCTTCAGCCGGGACAGGGGCGTCCTACGAGCAGTACTTC	CSASAGTGASYEQYF
TRBJ1-2	TRBV29-1	.	once	TGCAGCGTAGTCAGCGCCAATCTCTATGGCTACACCTTC	CSVVSANLYGYTF
TRBJ2-7	TRBV12-5	.	.	TGTGCTAGTGGTTTGCTTTCCTACGAGCAGTACTTC	CASGLLSYEQYF
TRBJ1-1	TRBV29-1	.	once	TGCAGCGTTGAATTACAGAAGAACACTGAAGCTTTCTTT	CSVELQKNTEAFF
TRBJ1-1	TRBV14	TRBD1	.	TGTGCCAGCAGCTACCGGGACAGGGTATCTGAAGCTTTCTTT	CASSYRDRVSEAFF
TRBJ1-1	TRBV7-9	.	.	TGTGCCAGCAGCTTCGAGACACCAGAAGCTTTCTTT	CASSFETPEAFF
TRBJ2-1	TRBV6-5	.	once	TGTGCCAGCAGTTACTCGAGCCGGGGCGAGCAGTTCTTC	CASSYSSRGEQFF
TRBJ1-5	TRBV7-9	TRBD1	.	TGTGCCAGCAGCTTATCGGACAGGAACAATCAGCCCCAGCATTTT	CASSLSDRNNQPQHF
TRBJ1-1	TRBV5-4	TRBD1	.	TGTGCCAGCAGCTACTACAGGGGCAATGGTGCTTTCTTT	CASSYYRGNGAFF
TRBJ1-2	TRBV20-1	.	.	TGCAGTGCTAGAATACAGACGGAGACTAACTATGGCTACACCTTC	CSARIQTETNYGYTF
TRBJ1-5	TRBV10-3	.	.	TGTGCCGCCGGTCAGCCCCAGCATTTT	CAAGQPQHF
TRBJ2-1	TRBV7-2	.	.	TGTGCCAGCAGCTTAGCTGCAGGGGCCAATGAGCAGTTCTTC	CASSLAAGANEQFF
TRBJ2-1	TRBV6-6	TRBD2	.	TGTGCCAGCACTAGCGGGGTCTACAATGAGCAGTTCTTC	CASTSGVYNEQFF
TRBJ2-4	TRBV7-2	.	.	TGTGCCAGCAGCCCAGGGAGGGGGCGGAACATTCAGTACTTC	CASSPGRGRNIQYF
TRBJ1-4	TRBV20-1	TRBD1	.	TGCAGTGCTCGGACAGGAATGGCGGTCAGTGAAAAACTGTTTTTT	CSARTGMAVSEKLFF
TRBJ1-5	TRBV9	.	.	TGTGCCAGCAGCCGGGACGGGGAGTTCCAGACCCAGCATTTT	CASSRDGEFQTQHF
TRBJ2-1	TRBV29-1	.	few	TGCAGCGTTGAAGTTCTATACAATGAGCAGTTCTTC	CSVEVLYNEQFF
TRBJ1-1	TRBV9	TRBD1	.	TGTGCCAGCAGCGACCCGGACAGGGCCACTGAAGCTTTCTTT	CASSDPDRATEAFF
TRBJ1-4	TRBV9	TRBD1	.	TGTGCCAGCAGCGGCCGACAGGGGGAAAAACTGTTTTTT	CASSGRQGEKLFF
TRBJ2-2	TRBV12-3/TRBV12-4	.	.	TGTGCCAGCAGTCCTCAGGGCTACACCGGGGAGCTGTTTTTT	CASSPQGYTGELFF
TRBJ2-5	TRBV29-1	.	.	TGCAGCGTTGAAGCGGAGACCCAGTACTTC	CSVEAETQYF
TRBJ1-1	TRBV9	.	.	TGTGCCAGCAGCGTGGGGGGTGCCACTGAAGCTTTCTTT	CASSVGGATEAFF
TRBJ2-6	TRBV14	.	.	TGTGCCAGCAGCGTCAGGCACTTGGGGGCCAACGTCCTGACTTTC	CASSVRHLGANVLTF
TRBJ1-2	TRBV4-3	TRBD1	.	TGCGCCAGCAGCGCCGGACAGGGCACCGGCTATGGCTACACCTTC	CASSAGQGTGYGYTF
TRBJ2-1	TRBV19	TRBD2	once	TGTGCCAGTAGTATAAATAGCGGGGGGAACAATGAGCAGTTCTTC	CASSINSGGNNEQFF
TRBJ2-7	TRBV11-2	.	.	TGTGCCAGCAGCTTAGTCCCTGGTGGGCCATACGAGCAGTACTTC	CASSLVPGGPYEQYF
TRBJ2-2	TRBV9	.	.	TGTGCCGGCCAGGGACCGAACACCGGGGAGCTGTTTTTT	CAGQGPNTGELFF
TRBJ2-1	TRBV15	.	.	TGTGCCACCAACGAAGGGGACGGCAATGAGCAGTTCTTC	CATNEGDGNEQFF
TRBJ1-6	TRBV9	.	once	TGTGCCAGCAGCGTAGGGGCGACCAATTCACCCCTCCACTTT	CASSVGATNSPLHF
TRBJ2-7	TRBV6-5	.	.	TGTGCCAGCAGGATAGTGGGGGGCTCCTACGAGCAGTACTTC	CASRIVGGSYEQYF
TRBJ2-3	TRBV9	.	.	TGTGCCAGCAGCGTGGCAGGGGACCCAGATACGCAGTATTTT	CASSVAGDPDTQYF
TRBJ2-7	TRBV27	TRBD2	.	TGTGCCAGCAGTTTAGGGGGAGGTCCGGGGGGCGAGCAGTACTTC	CASSLGGGPGGEQYF
TRBJ1-2	TRBV7-8	.	.	TGTGCCAGCAGCCCACCCGAGGGAGGCCCTGATGGCTACACCTTC	CASSPPEGGPDGYTF